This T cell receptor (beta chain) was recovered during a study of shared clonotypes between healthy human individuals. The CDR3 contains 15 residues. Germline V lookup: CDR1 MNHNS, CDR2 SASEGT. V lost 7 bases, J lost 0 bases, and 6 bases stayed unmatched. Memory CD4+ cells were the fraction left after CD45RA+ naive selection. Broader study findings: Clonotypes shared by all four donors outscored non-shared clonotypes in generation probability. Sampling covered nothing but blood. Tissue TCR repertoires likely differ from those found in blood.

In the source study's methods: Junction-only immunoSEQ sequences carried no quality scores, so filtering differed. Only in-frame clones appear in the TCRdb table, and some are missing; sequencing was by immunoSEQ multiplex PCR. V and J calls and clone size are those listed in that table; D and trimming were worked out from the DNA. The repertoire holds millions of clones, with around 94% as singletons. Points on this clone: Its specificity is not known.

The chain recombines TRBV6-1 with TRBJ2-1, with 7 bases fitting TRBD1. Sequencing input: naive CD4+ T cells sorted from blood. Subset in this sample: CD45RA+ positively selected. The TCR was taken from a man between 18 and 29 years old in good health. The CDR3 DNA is TGTGCCAGCACCCGACAGGGAAGCTCCTACAATGAGCAGTTCTTC. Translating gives CASTRQGSSYNEQFF.